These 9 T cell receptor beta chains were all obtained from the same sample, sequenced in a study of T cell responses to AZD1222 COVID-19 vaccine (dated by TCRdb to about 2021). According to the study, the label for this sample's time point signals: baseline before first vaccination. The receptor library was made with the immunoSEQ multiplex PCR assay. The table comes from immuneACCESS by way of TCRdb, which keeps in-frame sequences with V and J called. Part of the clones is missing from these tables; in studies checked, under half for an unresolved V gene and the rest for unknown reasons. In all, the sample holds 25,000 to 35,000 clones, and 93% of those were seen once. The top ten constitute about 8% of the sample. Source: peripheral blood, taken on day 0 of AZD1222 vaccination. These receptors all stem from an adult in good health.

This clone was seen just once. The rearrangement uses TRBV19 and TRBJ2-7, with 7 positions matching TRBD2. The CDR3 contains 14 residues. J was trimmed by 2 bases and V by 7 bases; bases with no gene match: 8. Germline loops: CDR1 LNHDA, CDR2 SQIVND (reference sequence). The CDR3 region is CASKALAAPYEQYF. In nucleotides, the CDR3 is TGTGCCAGTAAGGCTCTAGCGGCCCCCTACGAGCAGTACTTC. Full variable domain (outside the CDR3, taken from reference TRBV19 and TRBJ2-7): DGGITQSPKYLFRKEGQNVTLSCEQNLNHDAMYWYRQDPGQGLRLIYYSQIVNDFQKGDIAEGYSVSREKKESFPLTVTSAQKNPTAFYLCASKALAAPYEQYFGPGTRLTVT.

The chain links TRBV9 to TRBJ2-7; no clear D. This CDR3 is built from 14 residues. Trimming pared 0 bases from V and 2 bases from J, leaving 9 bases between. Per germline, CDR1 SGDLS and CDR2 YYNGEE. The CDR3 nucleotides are TGTGCCAGCAGCGTAGACCGTCAGACCTACGAGCAGTACTTC. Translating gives CASSVDRQTYEQYF.

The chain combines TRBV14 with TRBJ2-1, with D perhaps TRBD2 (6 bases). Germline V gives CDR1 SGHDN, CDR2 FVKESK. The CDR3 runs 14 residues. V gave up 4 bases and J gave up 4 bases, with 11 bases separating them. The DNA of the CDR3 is TGTGCCAGCAGCCCCCGGACTAATTACAATGAGCAGTTCTTC. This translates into CASSPRTNYNEQFF.

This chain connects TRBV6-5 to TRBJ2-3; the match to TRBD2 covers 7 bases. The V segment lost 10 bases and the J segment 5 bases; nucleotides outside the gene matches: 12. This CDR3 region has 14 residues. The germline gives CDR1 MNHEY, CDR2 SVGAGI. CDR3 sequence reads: CATRRDYTGDTQYF. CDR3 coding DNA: TGTGCCACTAGACGGGACTACACGGGAGATACGCAGTATTTT.

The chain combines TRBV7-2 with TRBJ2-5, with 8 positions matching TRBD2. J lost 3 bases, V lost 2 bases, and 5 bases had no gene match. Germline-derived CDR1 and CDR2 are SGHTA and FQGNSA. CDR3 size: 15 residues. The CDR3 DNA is TGTGCCAGCAGCTTAAGTGGCGGGGGGAAAGAGACCCAGTACTTC. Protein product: CASSLSGGGKETQYF.

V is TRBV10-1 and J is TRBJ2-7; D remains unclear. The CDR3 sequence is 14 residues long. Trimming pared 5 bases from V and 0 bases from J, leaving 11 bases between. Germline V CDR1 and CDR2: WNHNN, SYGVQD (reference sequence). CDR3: CASSSRSGSYEQYF. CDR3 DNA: TGCGCCAGCAGTTCTCGGTCAGGCTCCTACGAGCAGTACTTC.

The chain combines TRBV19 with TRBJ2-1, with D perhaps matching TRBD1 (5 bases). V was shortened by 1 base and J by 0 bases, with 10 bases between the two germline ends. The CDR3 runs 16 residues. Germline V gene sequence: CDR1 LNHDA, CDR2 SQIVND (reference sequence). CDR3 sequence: CASSIAAGPSYNEQFF. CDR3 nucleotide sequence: TGTGCCAGTAGTATAGCGGCAGGGCCCTCCTACAATGAGCAGTTCTTC.

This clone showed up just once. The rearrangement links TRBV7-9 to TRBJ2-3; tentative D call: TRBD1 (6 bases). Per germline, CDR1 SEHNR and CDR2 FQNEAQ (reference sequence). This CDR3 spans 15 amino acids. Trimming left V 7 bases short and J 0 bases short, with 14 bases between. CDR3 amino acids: CASTLTGSSTDTQYF. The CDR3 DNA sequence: TGTGCCAGCACCCTGACAGGTTCTAGCACAGATACGCAGTATTTT.

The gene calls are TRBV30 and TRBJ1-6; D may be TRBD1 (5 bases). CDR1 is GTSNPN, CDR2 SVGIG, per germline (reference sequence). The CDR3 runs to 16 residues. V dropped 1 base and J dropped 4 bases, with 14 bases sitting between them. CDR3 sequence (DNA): TGTGCCTGGAGTGGATTGGGAGGGGATTATAATTCACCCCTCCACTTT. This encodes CAWSGLGGDYNSPLHF.